The present T cell receptor beta chain was sequenced within a study of siplizumab effects on memory and regulatory T cells. The method was immunoSEQ multiplex PCR; TCRdb's version includes in-frame clones alone and lacks a portion of them. The sample shows 50,000 to 70,000 clones, roughly 96% of them seen only once. This CDR3 is 14 amino acids long. V shed 2 bases, J shed 3 bases, and the junction held 2 bases outside the gene matches. Germline CDR1 reads SGHAT; CDR2 reads FQNNGV. Study-wide points: Significant reduction of alloreactive sequences traceable to unstimulated CD4+ memory cells was observed with siplizumab. An assignable naive or memory phenotype was lacking in roughly 80-96% of proliferating CD4+ or CD8+ clones.

Comments on this clone: Its antigen is not identified.

The sequence came from a human donor in good health. Sequencing was carried out using naive CD8+ T cells sorted from blood. This chain links TRBV11-2 with TRBJ2-5; 8 nucleotides line up with TRBD2. In DNA, the CDR3 is TGTGCCAGCAGCTTAAGAGCGGGGGAAGAGACCCAGTACTTC. This codes for CASSLRAGEETQYF.